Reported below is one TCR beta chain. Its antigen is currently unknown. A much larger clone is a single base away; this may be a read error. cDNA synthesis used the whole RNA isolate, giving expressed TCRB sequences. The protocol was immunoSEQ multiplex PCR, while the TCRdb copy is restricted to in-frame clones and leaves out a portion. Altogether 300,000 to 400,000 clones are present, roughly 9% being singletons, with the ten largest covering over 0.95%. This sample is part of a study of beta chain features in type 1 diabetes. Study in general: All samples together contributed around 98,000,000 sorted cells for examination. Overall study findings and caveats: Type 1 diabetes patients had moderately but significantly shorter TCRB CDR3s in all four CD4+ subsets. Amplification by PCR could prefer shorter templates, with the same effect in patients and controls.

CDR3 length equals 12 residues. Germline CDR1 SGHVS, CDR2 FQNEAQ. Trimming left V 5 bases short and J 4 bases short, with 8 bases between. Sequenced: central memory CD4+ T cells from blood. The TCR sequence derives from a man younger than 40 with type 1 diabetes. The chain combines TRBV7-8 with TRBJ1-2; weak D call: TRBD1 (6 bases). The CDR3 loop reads CASSPDSYGYTF. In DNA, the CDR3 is TGTGCCAGCAGCCCGGACAGCTATGGCTACACCTTC.